This T cell receptor beta chain was sequenced during a study of cytomegalovirus exposure and HLA in healthy donors (dated by TCRdb to between 2016 and 2019). Notes on the research overall: In an earlier analysis of several hundred of the donors, roughly 300 Gb of sequence data and 100 million or so unique TCR beta sequences from about 190 million T cells were reported. An early release covering about 600 HLA-typed donors comprised about 300 gigabases of sequencing data and tens of millions of unique TCR sequences. The number of donors typed differed by locus, with roughly 629-640 for A, B, C, DRB1 and DQB1, roughly 550 for DQA1, 600 to 610 for DPA1, and some 450 for DPB1. The study profiled the T cell repertoires of 500 to 800 subjects by immunosequencing and related them to cytomegalovirus serostatus. Across under 500 genotyped donors of the cohort, an average of about 240,000 unique TCR beta nucleotide sequences per donor were sequenced, and 15% to 20% of those sequences were non-productive. A handful of DR-DQ haplotypes were treated as single units for association and clustering because of strong linkage in the cohort. Rather than using new phenotypic data, the later analysis identified candidate immune exposures from TCR beta sequences and from how often those sequences occurred across donors. In a later analysis, previously published TCR beta repertoires from more than 500 donors were re-analyzed and high-resolution HLA genotyping was added so that TCR occurrence patterns could be studied. To predict cytomegalovirus infection status, the study combined high-throughput TCR immunosequencing, statistical association of individual TCRs with disease status, and machine learning. Both class I and class II loci were covered by HLA typing, at four-digit resolution. Donor age, sex, ethnicity and CMV serostatus were compiled together with the repertoire data. An earlier analysis of several hundred of the donors used high-throughput TCR beta sequencing to judge whether each TCR beta V gene segment behaved as functional or pseudogenic. The study aimed to test whether cataloging public T cell receptors could reveal signatures of past pathogen exposure. Among the 398 genotyped donors, around 79% belonged to the genetic ancestry cluster associated with self-reported Caucasian donors. All discovery cohort repertoires had been generated using a single sequencing platform. A later genetic analysis took genome-wide SNP genotypes for about 65% of the 666 donors and used that subset as a discovery cohort. In addition to the first cohort of roughly 670 subjects, a separate validation cohort of approximately 130 different subjects was used. What the authors observed across the whole study: The only immune exposure information available for the cohort was CMV serostatus. Strong co-occurrence of HLA alleles, especially DR and DQ, made assigning TCR associations to individual alleles difficult. A further reported finding was that TCR beta sequences accurately predicted the HLA-A and HLA-B alleles for most subjects in the first cohort. According to a later genetic analysis, donors in an Asian-associated ancestry cluster had fewer N-insertions in productive TCRs than the approximately 710-donor mean. The study gave a list of around 170 TCR beta chains associated with cytomegalovirus. According to a later analysis, most CMV-associated TCR beta chains appeared to be HLA-restricted, and the HLA associations seemed to be driven largely by CMV exposure. Because counts were too low, more than 15 rarely observed V segments, including chromosome 9 orphons, were excluded from the earlier analysis of several hundred of the donors. In an earlier analysis of about 600 of the donors, most TCR beta V segments appeared in productive rearrangements about 87% or about 30% of the time, broadly matching IMGT annotations. Compared with equally common non-associated chains, HLA-associated TCR beta chains in a later analysis were more clonally expanded and had lower generation probabilities. Some IMGT-functional V segments, including TRBV6-2 and TRBV6-3, could not be told apart with the 87-base-pair reads, so those segments were excluded. In a later analysis, the rate of TCR association differed among HLA loci, with DRB1 alleles having the most associated TCRs and HLA-C alleles having the fewest. Correlated functional status among segregating V segments might reflect linkage disequilibrium, but an unknown experimental factor could not be ruled out. Specific HLA alleles were associated with over 15,000 TCR beta sequences at a false discovery rate of 0.05 in a later analysis. In both the original and validation cohorts, the classifier was reported to diagnose cytomegalovirus status with high specificity and sensitivity. In a later genetic analysis, a missense DCLRE1C variant was associated with V-gene and J-gene trimming of TCR beta chains, and the association was replicated in an independent cohort. HLA typing was unavailable for some donors at each locus, so association tests used only the typed subset. Roughly uniform sequencing depth across donors was assumed in presence/absence analyses, although this assumption may not hold. Three of the identified cytomegalovirus-associated TCR beta chains were confirmed in vitro to be specific for cytomegalovirus antigens. Several of the top co-occurrence clusters appeared to be linked to parvovirus B19, influenza, CMV and Epstein-Barr virus, according to a later analysis. Most TCR sequences were seen in very few donors, while some public TCRs were found in many individuals. Only TCR beta chains were sequenced in this cohort, and the absence of alpha or paired-chain data limited detectable features. The authors suggested that the approach could potentially be extended to other disease states and immunological phenotypes. A cluster of highly shared sequence variants was judged likely to be a technical artifact of the sequencing pipeline.

A word on this clone: Its antigen remains undetermined. No base quality values were provided; no much bigger clone lies one nucleotide off.

The cohort consisted of 670 or so healthy bone marrow donors. At the time of sampling, all cohort members were nominally healthy, though unrecorded immune exposures were likely present. CMV serostatus was recorded as positive for almost 300 and negative for about 50% of the roughly 670 cohort members, whereas no CMV serostatus was recorded for the donor in question. A peripheral blood sample was collected from each donor, and TCR beta sequencing was performed on peripheral blood mononuclear cells. The Qiagen DNeasy Blood Extraction Kit was used to extract genomic DNA from the blood cell samples. V lost 4 bases and J lost 4 bases; the stretch between them is 9 bases long. Via the germline V gene, CDR1 is SQVTM and CDR2 ANQGSEA. The CDR3, from cysteine to phenylalanine, totals 12 residues. Only the CDR3 part of the read is kept: 36 bases, read in frame from the first base. The library was produced with the immunoSEQ multiplex PCR assay. The multiplex PCR relied on a mix of 60 forward primers for TCR Vbeta segments and 13 reverse primers for TCR Jbeta segments. Amplification of the CDR3 region of rearranged TCR beta genes was performed with a multiplex PCR assay on genomic DNA. On the Illumina HiSeq System, the amplified TCR beta libraries were sequenced as 87-base-pair reads. Per the authors' processing: A later analysis tallied tens of millions of unique TCR beta chains across the 550 to 850 repertoires, and around 10 million of those chains were shared by two or more donors. A nearest-neighbor algorithm error-corrected the raw reads and collapsed the reads into unique sequences, merging closely related sequences to remove PCR and sequencing errors. V, D and J gene segments were assigned by aligning CDR3 sequences to IMGT reference sequences. For a sequence to be retained, a match of at least six nucleotides was required to both a V gene segment and a J gene segment. Rearrangements were called productive when the CDR3 lacked stop codons and stayed in frame with V and J; all others were non-productive. Following IMGT convention, CDR3 was defined as the stretch from the second conserved V-encoded cysteine to the conserved J-encoded phenylalanine. Sequences without an unambiguous match to a single V gene segment were excluded from the earlier analysis of several hundred of the donors. An earlier analysis of several hundred of the donors called V segments functional above 56.7% productive rearrangements and segregating when the between-donor standard deviation exceeded 5%. To diagnose cytomegalovirus status from the catalog of TCR beta chain sequences, a statistical classification framework was built. In a later analysis, V and J genes were assigned by comparing TCR nucleotide sequences against IMGT/GENE-DB human TR gene sequences. In a later analysis, CDR3 sequences and most-parsimonious VDJ recombination scenarios were assigned using the TCRdist pipeline. A later analysis defined each TCR beta chain by its CDR3 amino acid sequence plus V-gene family, and excluded reads lacking a unique V-gene family. As a way to deal with suspected cross-contamination and a sequencing artifact, a later analysis dropped 640 or so nucleotide sequences that were highly shared and had low generation probability. In a later analysis, a clonal expansion index for each public chain was calculated from normalized within-repertoire ranks of inferred template counts. Generation probabilities in a later analysis came from a VDJ recombination model fitted to out-of-frame rearrangements, and those results were checked against IGoR. In a later analysis, hypergeometric tests were used to score TCR-TCR, TCR-HLA and TCR-CMV co-occurrence, with a repertoire-size bias correction applied to TCR pairs. In a later analysis, false discovery rates were estimated by permuting HLA or CMV assignments 20 times. In a later analysis, co-occurring TCRs were grouped using DBSCAN, with TCRdist sequence similarity added in when clustering inside HLA-allele-positive subsets. For co-occurrence clustering, repertoires with fewer than 30,000 or more than 120,000 public chains were excluded, along with five repertoires with anomalous nucleotide sharing. TCRdb re-hosts the immuneACCESS table, in-frame sequences only. Its copies lack some clones; in the studies checked, an unresolved V gene accounts for under half of them, and the cause for the rest is not known. V and J calls and clone size are those listed in that table; D and trimming were worked out from the DNA. In this sample the table shows 200,000 to 250,000 clones, around 85% of which occur a single time. Together, the top ten hold 1.3% of the sample.

The chain links TRBV29-1 with TRBJ2-3; the D gene is tentatively TRBD1 or TRBD2, each matching 5 bases. The sequenced material came from PBMCs. The receptor was derived from a human donor in good health. At the DNA level, the sequence is TGCAGCGTTGTAGAGGGGCCAGATACGCAGTATTTT. Its protein product is CSVVEGPDTQYF.